The 3 T cell receptor beta chains below come from one sample, sequenced in a study of T cell responses to AZD1222 COVID-19 vaccine. Sequencing was performed with immunoSEQ multiplex PCR; in TCRdb, only in-frame clones are kept and a portion is missing. The data show roughly 100,000 clones, about four fifths seen once. Sequenced here: peripheral blood, sampled 28 days after the second AZD1222 dose. These receptors originate from an adult who received the AZD1222 COVID-19 vaccine.

This clone was counted once. The chain has TRBV5-6 and TRBJ1-3; D gene unclear. This CDR3 spans 13 amino acids. Trimming took off 1 base at V and 2 bases at J, with 4 bases between the two ends. CDR1 and CDR2 (germline): SGHDT, YYEEEE. CDR3 DNA: TGTGCCAGCAGCTTGCGCCCTGGAAACACCATATATTTT. It yields the protein CASSLRPGNTIYF.

V is TRBV7-3 and J is TRBJ2-3; 9 bases map to TRBD2. Germline V gene lookup returns CDR1 SGHTA and CDR2 FQGTGA. V lost 4 bases to trimming and J lost 3 bases; unmatched junction nucleotides: 8. The CDR3 has 16 amino acids. CDR3 in amino acids: CASSSGMREGTDTQYF. The CDR3 DNA follows: TGTGCCAGCAGCTCCGGGATGCGGGAGGGTACAGATACGCAGTATTTT.

V gene TRBV12-3 or TRBV12-4 combines with J gene TRBJ1-1; D remains unclear. Trimming took off 1 base at V and 4 bases at J, with 7 bases between the two ends. The CDR3 loop spans 13 amino acids. The CDR3 reads CASSLDLGTEAFF. CDR3 nucleotide sequence: TGTGCCAGCAGTTTAGATCTTGGCACTGAAGCTTTCTTT.